The 5 T cell receptor beta chains given below trace back to one sample, sequenced in a study of shared clonotypes between healthy human individuals. TCRdb keeps only in-frame clones here, not all; method: immunoSEQ multiplex PCR. The table records around 1,100,000 clones, approximately 75% of them present only once. Sequencing used memory CD4+ T cells from PBMCs. Subset defined: CD45RA-negative fraction. The receptors originated from a man aged 18 to 30 in good health. Some clones in this sample may be carry-over from other donors' samples.

This chain links TRBV5-4 with TRBJ1-1; 9 bases are shared with TRBD1. There are 17 residues in the CDR3. CDR1 and CDR2 from the germline V gene are SGHNT and YYREEE (reference sequence). After removal of 0 bases from V and 1 base from J, the junction contained 7 bases not matched to a gene. The CDR3 DNA sequence: TGTGCCAGCAGCTTGGTGGGACAGGGCTCTAGGAACACTGAAGCTTTCTTT. It encodes CASSLVGQGSRNTEAFF.

J is TRBJ2-3 and V is TRBV7-9; 7 bases are a match to TRBD1. Per the germline V gene, CDR1 is SEHNR and CDR2 is FQNEAQ (reference sequence). The CDR3 consists of 16 residues. The junction had 6 bases not matched to a gene; V was cut back by 2 bases and J by 1 base. CDR3 coding DNA: TGTGCCAGCAGCTTACGGTTCGACAGGGGCACAGATACGCAGTATTTT. It yields the protein CASSLRFDRGTDTQYF.

The count of this clone is one. This chain connects TRBV29-1 to TRBJ2-7, with D uncertain. The germline V gene encodes CDR1 SQVTM and CDR2 ANQGSEA. Trimming left V 7 bases short and J 5 bases short, with 15 bases between. This CDR3 is built from 12 residues. The CDR3 loop reads CSAGRAQNEQYF. CDR3 sequence (DNA): TGCAGCGCCGGACGGGCCCAGAACGAGCAGTACTTC.

This clone was observed a handful of times. The chain uses TRBV2 and TRBJ1-1; D uncertain. This CDR3 contains 14 residues. Trimming stripped 7 bases from V and 1 base from J, with 13 bases between. CDR1 SNHLY and CDR2 FYNNEI come from the germline V gene. The CDR3 is CASIPGTSNTEAFF. The CDR3 nucleotides read TGTGCCAGCATCCCAGGAACATCGAACACTGAAGCTTTCTTT. The whole variable domain, remainder taken from reference TRBV2 and TRBJ1-1, is EPEVTQTPSHQVTQMGQEVILRCVPISNHLYFYWYRQILGQKVEFLVSFYNNEISEKSEIFDDQFSVERPDGSNFTLKIRSTKLEDSAMYFCASIPGTSNTEAFFGQGTRLTVV.

This clone was counted a few times. This chain links TRBV2 with TRBJ2-5; 8 bases map to TRBD1. Trimming removed 2 bases from V and 3 bases from J; junction bases left unmatched: 5. Looked up from germline, CDR1 is SNHLY and CDR2 is FYNNEI. The CDR3 is 15 residues long. Here the CDR3 reads CASSESGGSEETQYF. The CDR3 DNA reads as TGTGCCAGCAGTGAATCAGGGGGCAGCGAAGAGACCCAGTACTTC.